This T cell receptor beta chain was captured in a study of CD8+CD57+ T cells in acquired aplastic anemia. Comment on this clonotype: Antigen: not known.

Study conclusions and caveats: Sharing between patients and controls was observed for twenty-nine CD8+ CDR3 sequences.

Investigators profiled TCR beta VDJ and CDR3 from genomic DNA template. TCRdb used MiXCR to reprocess the reads, holding one entry per CDR3 protein. The sample holds 200,000 or so distinct CDR3 sequences, around three fifths seen once. The source is a human donor with severe aplastic anemia or a healthy control (not recorded which). Specimen: sorted CD4+, CD8+, or CD8+CD57+ T cells (not recorded which) from PBMCs.

The DNA of the CDR3 is TGCAGTGCTAGAGGATTTCGTCAGCCCCAGCATTTT. Its translation is CSARGFRQPQHF. The chain couples TRBV20-1 to TRBJ1-5; D unresolved. CDR1 and CDR2 (germline): DFQATT, SNEGSKA (reference sequence). Trimming took off 1 base at V and 6 bases at J, with 7 bases between the two ends. There are 12 residues in the CDR3.